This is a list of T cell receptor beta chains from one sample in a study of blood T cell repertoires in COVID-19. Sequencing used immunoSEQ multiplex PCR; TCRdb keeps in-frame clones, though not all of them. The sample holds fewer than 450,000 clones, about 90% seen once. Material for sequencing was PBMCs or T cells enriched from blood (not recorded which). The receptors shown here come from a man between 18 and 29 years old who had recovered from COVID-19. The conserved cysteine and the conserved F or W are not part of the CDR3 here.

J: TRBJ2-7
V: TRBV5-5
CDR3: ASSFKPGTGAYEQY

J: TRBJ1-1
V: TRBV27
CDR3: ASSERQALTEAF

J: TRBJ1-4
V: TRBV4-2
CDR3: ASSQEGSGAREKLF

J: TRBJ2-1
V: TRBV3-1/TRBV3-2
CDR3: ASTMAGTGSEQF

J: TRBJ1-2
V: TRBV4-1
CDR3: ASSQTGDYGYT

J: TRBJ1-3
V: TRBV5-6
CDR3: ASSFYDRTGGNTIY

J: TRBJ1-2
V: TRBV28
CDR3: ASSLRDGYT

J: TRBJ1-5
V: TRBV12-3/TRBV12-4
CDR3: ASSLRGNQPQH

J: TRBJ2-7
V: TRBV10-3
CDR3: AISEPGQRAYEQY

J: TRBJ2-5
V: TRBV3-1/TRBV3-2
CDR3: ASRSSGTQETQY

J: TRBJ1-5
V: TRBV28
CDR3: ASSLTGYDGPQH

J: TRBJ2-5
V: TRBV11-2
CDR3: ASNNIGGQETQY

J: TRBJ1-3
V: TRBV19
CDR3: ASTRDRASSGNTIY

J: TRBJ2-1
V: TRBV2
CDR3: ASSPWRGVNEQF

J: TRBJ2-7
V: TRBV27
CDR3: ASSLSGVSTYEQY

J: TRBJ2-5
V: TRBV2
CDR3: ASSTGGTTSETQY

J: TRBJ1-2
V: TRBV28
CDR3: ASSQGDYGYT

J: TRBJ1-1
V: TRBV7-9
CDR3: ASSLSAGTQDTEAF

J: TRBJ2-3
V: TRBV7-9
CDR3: ASSLDGLTTDTQY

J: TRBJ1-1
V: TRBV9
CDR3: ASSVDNVQAEAF

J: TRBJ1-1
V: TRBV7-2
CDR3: ASSLGGKRMNTEAF

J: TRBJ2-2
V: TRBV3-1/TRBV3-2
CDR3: ASSQETGPGELF

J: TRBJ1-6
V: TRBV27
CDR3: ASSSWPGSPLH

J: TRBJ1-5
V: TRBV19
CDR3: ASSLTVSSNQPQH

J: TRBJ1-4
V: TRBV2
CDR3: ASSGAGFNEKLF

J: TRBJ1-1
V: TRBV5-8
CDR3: ASSLLTGNTEAF

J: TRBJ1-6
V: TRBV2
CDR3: ASSEAASGAAPLH

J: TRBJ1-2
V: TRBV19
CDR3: ASRYANSEGPLSGGYT

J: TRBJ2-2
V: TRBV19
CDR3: ASSRDISNTGELF

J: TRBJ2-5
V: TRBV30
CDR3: AWRRGMETQY

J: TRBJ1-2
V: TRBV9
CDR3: ASSARDSANYGYT

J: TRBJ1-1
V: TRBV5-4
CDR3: ASSLGHRTNTEAF

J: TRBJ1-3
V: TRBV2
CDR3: ASKQMAGNTIY

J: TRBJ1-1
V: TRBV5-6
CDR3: ASSAQGGMNTEAF

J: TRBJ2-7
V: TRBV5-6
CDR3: ASSLSGTTYEQY

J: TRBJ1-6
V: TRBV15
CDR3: ATSREPQGGSPLH

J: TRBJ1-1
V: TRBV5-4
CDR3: ASSRGQKNTEAF

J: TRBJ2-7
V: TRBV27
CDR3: ASSATGQGNEQY

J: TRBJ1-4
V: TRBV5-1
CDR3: ASSSGVNEKLF

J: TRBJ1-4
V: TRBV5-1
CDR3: ASTRSIEPGEKLF

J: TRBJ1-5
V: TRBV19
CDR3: ASSGDRHQPQH

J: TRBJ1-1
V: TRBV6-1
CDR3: ASSPGGHSNTEAF

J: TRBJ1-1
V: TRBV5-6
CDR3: ASSFGTKRNTEAF

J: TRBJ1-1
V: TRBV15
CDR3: ATSRGQMNTEAF

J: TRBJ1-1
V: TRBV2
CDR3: ASSPPYTQPGEAF

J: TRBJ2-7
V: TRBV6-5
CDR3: ASSINSYEQY